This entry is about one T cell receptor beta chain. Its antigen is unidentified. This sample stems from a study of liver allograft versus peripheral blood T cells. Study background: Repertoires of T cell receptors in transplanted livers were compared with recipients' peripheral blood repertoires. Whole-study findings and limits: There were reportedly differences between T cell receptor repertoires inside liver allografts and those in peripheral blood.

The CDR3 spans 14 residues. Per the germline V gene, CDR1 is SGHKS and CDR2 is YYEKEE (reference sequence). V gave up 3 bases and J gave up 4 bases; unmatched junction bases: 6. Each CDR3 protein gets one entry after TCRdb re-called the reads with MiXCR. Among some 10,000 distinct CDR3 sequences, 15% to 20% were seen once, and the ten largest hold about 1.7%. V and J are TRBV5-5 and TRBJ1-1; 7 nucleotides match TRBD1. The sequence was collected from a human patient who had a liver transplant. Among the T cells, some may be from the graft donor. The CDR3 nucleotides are TGTGCCAGCAGCTACACACAGGGGTTCACTGAAGCTTTCTTT. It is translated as CASSYTQGFTEAFF.